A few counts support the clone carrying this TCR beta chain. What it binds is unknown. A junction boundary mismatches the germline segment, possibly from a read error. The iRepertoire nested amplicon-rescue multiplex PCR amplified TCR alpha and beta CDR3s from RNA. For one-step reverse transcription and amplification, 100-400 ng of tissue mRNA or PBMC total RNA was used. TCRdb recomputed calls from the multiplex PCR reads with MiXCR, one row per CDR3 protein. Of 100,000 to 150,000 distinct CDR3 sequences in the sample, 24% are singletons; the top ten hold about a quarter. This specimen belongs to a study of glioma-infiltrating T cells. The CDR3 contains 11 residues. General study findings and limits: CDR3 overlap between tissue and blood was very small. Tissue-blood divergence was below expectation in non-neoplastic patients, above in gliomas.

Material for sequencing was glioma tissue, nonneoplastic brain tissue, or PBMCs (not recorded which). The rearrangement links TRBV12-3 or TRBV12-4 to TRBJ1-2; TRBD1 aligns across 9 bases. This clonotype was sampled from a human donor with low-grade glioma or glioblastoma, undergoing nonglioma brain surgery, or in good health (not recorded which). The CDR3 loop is CASSLGTGSQF. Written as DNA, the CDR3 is TGTGCCAGCAGTTTGGGGACAGGGAGCCAGTTC.